What follows are 24 T cell receptor beta chains derived from one specimen sequenced in a study of cytomegalovirus exposure and HLA in healthy donors. 60 Vbeta and 13 Jbeta primers were used in PCR. Using immunoSEQ multiplex PCR, the repertoire was profiled, and TCRdb retains in-frame clones only, with some absent. The table lists roughly 110,000 clones, 67% of them singletons. The specimen was PBMCs. These receptors came from a man aged 18-30 years in good health and CMV-seropositive.

This chain joins TRBV4-2 and TRBJ1-5; D unclear. CDR1 is LGHNA, CDR2 YNFKEQ, per germline. This CDR3 has 15 amino acids. V was pared by 1 base and J by 0 bases, with 7 bases between. The CDR3 region has the DNA TGTGCCAGCAGCCAAGGTGACTCTAGCAATCAGCCCCAGCATTTT. This encodes CASSQGDSSNQPQHF.

V usage is TRBV4-1 and J usage is TRBJ2-5; 7 nucleotides align to TRBD1. V lost 4 bases, J lost 5 bases, and 13 bases stayed unmatched. Germline assignment: CDR1 MGHRA and CDR2 YSYEKL. The CDR3 is 16 residues long. CDR3 residues: CASSLLEGATGETQYF. The CDR3 coding sequence is TGCGCCAGCAGCCTACTTGAGGGGGCCACCGGGGAGACCCAGTACTTC.

The chain recombines TRBV6-5 with TRBJ2-7, with a weak D call TRBD2 (5 bases). V was trimmed by 7 bases and J by 2 bases, leaving 12 bases between them. From germline, CDR1 is MNHEY and CDR2 SVGAGI. This CDR3 contains 13 residues. The CDR3 loop reads CASMTGIPYEQYF. CDR3 bases: TGTGCCAGCATGACGGGGATCCCCTACGAGCAGTACTTC.

This clone has a handful of counts. The V call is TRBV2, the J call TRBJ2-1; 8 bases fit TRBD1. CDR1 SNHLY and CDR2 FYNNEI come from the germline V gene. The CDR3 has 16 amino acids. The junction had 13 bases not matched to a gene; V was cut back by 7 bases and J by 5 bases. The CDR3 here is CASNRRGTGPDNEQFF. Written as DNA, the CDR3 is TGTGCCAGCAACCGACGAGGGACAGGACCCGACAATGAGCAGTTCTTC.

The chain couples TRBV27 to TRBJ2-7; TRBD1 matches 7 bases. V was clipped by 3 bases and J by 7 bases; unmatched bases: 15. The CDR3 is made up of 16 amino acids. Looked up from germline, CDR1 is MNHEY and CDR2 is SMNVEV (reference sequence). For the CDR3, the DNA is TGTGCCAGCAGTTTCCCCCCCTGGACAGGCGACGGAGAGCAGTACTTC. Its protein product is CASSFPPWTGDGEQYF.

V and J are TRBV7-9 and TRBJ2-1, with 11 nucleotides matching TRBD2. J was trimmed by 8 bases and V by 5 bases; bases with no gene match: 11. The CDR3 contains 16 residues. Germline CDR1 reads SEHNR; CDR2 reads FQNEAQ (reference sequence). This CDR3 reads CASSLSGGAFGYEQFF. CDR3 bases: TGTGCCAGCAGCCTTAGCGGGGGGGCGTTCGGCTATGAGCAGTTCTTC.

The chain has TRBV28 and TRBJ2-6, with 9 nucleotides matching TRBD1. Germline CDR1 is MDHEN and CDR2 is SYDVKM. Losses at the gene ends were 4 bases for V and 2 bases for J; bases not matched to a gene: 6. The CDR3 spans 17 residues. CDR3 sequence: CASSWGQGPTGANVLTF. DNA for the CDR3: TGTGCCAGCAGTTGGGGACAGGGCCCCACTGGGGCCAACGTCCTGACTTTC.

In this sample, this clone turned up once. This chain connects TRBV30 to TRBJ1-2; D gene unclear. The CDR3 sequence is 15 residues long. Germline CDR1 reads GTSNPN; CDR2 reads SVGIG (reference sequence). V shed 3 bases and J shed 4 bases, with 18 bases lying between them. The CDR3 DNA follows: TGTGCCTGGAGCCCCCCTACGGGAGGAATCTATGGCTACACCTTC. Its translation is CAWSPPTGGIYGYTF.

In this sample, this clone turned up a few times. This sequence joins TRBV7-8 and TRBJ1-5, with TRBD1 identical over 7 bases. Looked up from germline, CDR1 is SGHVS and CDR2 is FQNEAQ. V shed 5 bases and J 5 bases; nucleotides not matched to a gene: 6. The CDR3 length is 14 residues. The CDR3 DNA sequence: TGTGCCAGCAGCCCGCGGGACAGCGATCAGCCCCAGCATTTT. Protein product: CASSPRDSDQPQHF.

The gene calls are TRBV4-2 and TRBJ2-7; 9 nucleotides line up with TRBD1. V shed 4 bases and J 2 bases; nucleotides not matched to a gene: 9. This CDR3 region has 16 residues. Germline CDR1 reads LGHNA; CDR2 reads YNFKEQ. The CDR3 loop reads CASSRNPGQGTYEQYF. DNA of the CDR3: TGTGCCAGCAGCCGCAACCCGGGACAGGGTACCTACGAGCAGTACTTC.

This sequence joins TRBV4-1 and TRBJ1-6, with no clear D. The V gene's germline CDR1 is MGHRA and CDR2 YSYEKL. V lost 2 bases to trimming and J lost 7 bases, with 15 bases between them. The CDR3 consists of 16 residues. This CDR3 is CASSQPTARVNSPLHF. Here the CDR3 DNA reads TGCGCCAGCAGCCAACCGACCGCCCGGGTGAATTCACCCCTCCACTTT.

With respect to this clone: At one end the junction does not follow the germline gene, possibly because of a read error. The sample carries other DNA sequences with the same CDR3. Here the CDR3 reads CASSFRGSPYEQYF. For the CDR3, the DNA is TGTGCCAGCAGCTTCAGAGGGTCCCCCTACGAACAGTACTTC. The chain carries TRBV6-1 and TRBJ2-7; perhaps TRBD2 as D (5 bases). The CDR3 totals 14 residues. Looked up from germline, CDR1 is MNHNS and CDR2 is SASEGT.

This clone was counted once. The V call is TRBV6-1, the J call TRBJ2-1; the D gene is possibly TRBD1 (6 bases). This CDR3 has 12 amino acids. CDR1 MNHNS and CDR2 SASEGT come from the germline V gene. V was pared by 2 bases and J by 12 bases, with 11 bases between. The CDR3 region has the DNA TGTGCCAGCAGTGAAACAGGGAAGGGGCAGTTCTTC. Translated: CASSETGKGQFF.

This clone was observed a few times. The chain has TRBV2 and TRBJ2-5; 7 bases map to TRBD2. The germline V gene has CDR1 SNHLY and CDR2 FYNNEI. The CDR3 totals 14 residues. With 3 bases clipped from V and 4 bases from J, the junction kept 5 bases outside the gene matches. The CDR3 loop is CASSEWGGGETQYF. For the CDR3, the DNA is TGTGCCAGCAGTGAGTGGGGGGGAGGAGAGACCCAGTACTTC.

The J gene is TRBJ2-2, the V gene TRBV4-2; perhaps TRBD2 as D (6 bases). This CDR3 is 14 amino acids long. Germline V gene lookup returns CDR1 LGHNA and CDR2 YNFKEQ. Trimming pared 4 bases from V and 6 bases from J, leaving 12 bases between. The CDR3 nucleotides are TGTGCCAGCAGCCCCGGAGGGAGCGCCGGGGAGCTGTTTTTT. Translating gives CASSPGGSAGELFF.

This sequence joins TRBV11-2 and TRBJ2-3, with 9 bases lining up with TRBD2. The V gene's germline CDR1 is SGHAT and CDR2 FQNNGV. V trimming: 5 bases; J trimming: 2 bases; junction bases outside the gene matches: 8. This CDR3 is built from 16 residues. The CDR3 sequence: CASSTRLAVPTDTQYF. The CDR3 DNA reads as TGTGCCAGCAGCACCAGACTAGCGGTCCCCACAGATACGCAGTATTTT.

The chain links TRBV23-1 to TRBJ1-2, with D possibly being TRBD1 (6 bases). TRBV23-1 carries the ORF label, with uncertain function. V lost 2 bases, J lost 4 bases, and 11 bases lay in between. The CDR3 is made up of 14 amino acids. The CDR3 sequence: CASSQGGPSYGYTF. The CDR3, as DNA: TGCGCCAGCAGTCAAGGGGGCCCGTCCTATGGCTACACCTTC.

This rearrangement joins TRBV18 to TRBJ2-7; 7 bases map to TRBD1. The CDR3 loop spans 15 amino acids. In germline, CDR1 is KGHSH, CDR2 LQKENI. With V trimmed by 6 bases and J by 3 bases, 11 bases remained unmatched. CDR3 sequence: CASSLHRGALYEQYF. CDR3 sequence (DNA): TGTGCCAGCTCCCTCCACAGGGGAGCGCTCTACGAGCAGTACTTC.

This clone was detected only once. For the CDR3, the DNA is TGCGCCAGCAGCCAAGAGCGGCTTCTCCCTGGCTACACCTTC. Its protein is CASSQERLLPGYTF. The gene calls are TRBV4-1 and TRBJ1-2, with D hard to call. Germline V lookup: CDR1 MGHRA, CDR2 YSYEKL. The CDR3 has 14 amino acids. V lost 0 bases and J 7 bases, leaving 12 bases between the germline ends.

This clone was picked up a small number of times. This chain connects TRBV5-1 to TRBJ2-2; 9 bases line up with TRBD1. The CDR3 length is 14 residues. The V gene's germline CDR1 is SGHRS and CDR2 YFSETQ. Trimming removed 7 bases from V and 5 bases from J; junction bases left unmatched: 6. CDR3 loop: CASGTGISTGELFF. The CDR3 DNA reads TGCGCCAGCGGGACAGGGATTTCGACCGGGGAGCTGTTTTTT.

V and J are TRBV27 and TRBJ2-7, with 8 bases lining up with TRBD2. V lost 6 bases, J lost 1 base, and 8 bases stayed unmatched. The CDR3 is 15 amino acids. Germline CDR1 reads MNHEY; CDR2 reads SMNVEV (reference sequence). DNA for the CDR3: TGTGCCAGCAGCCTAAGACGGGGGGGGTCCTACGAGCAGTACTTC. It specifies CASSLRRGGSYEQYF.

The chain has TRBV11-3 and TRBJ2-7, with D possibly TRBD2 on 5 matching bases. The V gene's germline CDR1 is SGHNT and CDR2 YENEEA. The CDR3 loop spans 14 amino acids. Trimming pared 1 base from V and 2 bases from J, leaving 9 bases between. The chain's CDR3 is CASSLALGAYEQYF. Written as DNA, the CDR3 is TGTGCCAGCAGCTTAGCCCTCGGGGCCTACGAGCAGTACTTC.

This clone was counted a few times. V is TRBV27 and J is TRBJ1-2; 10 bases fit TRBD1. CDR3 length: 15 residues. Trimming cost V 2 bases and J 4 bases; bases outside gene matches: 4. Germline V gives CDR1 MNHEY, CDR2 SMNVEV (reference sequence). CDR3 bases: TGTGCCAGCAGTTTAAGGGGACAGGGGAGCTATGGCTACACCTTC. This sequence encodes CASSLRGQGSYGYTF.

The chain joins TRBV5-6 to TRBJ2-2; 8 bases align to TRBD1. The ends lost 2 bases at V and 11 bases at J; junction bases unmatched: 2. The CDR3 totals 12 residues. The V gene's germline CDR1 is SGHDT and CDR2 YYEEEE. This CDR3 reads CASSFGQGELFF. For the CDR3, the DNA is TGTGCCAGCAGCTTTGGACAGGGTGAGCTGTTTTTT.